Each of the 30 T cell receptor beta chains below was sequenced from the same sample in a study of T cells in tumors after PD-1 blockade. Generated by immunoSEQ multiplex PCR, the TCRdb table keeps only in-frame clones and is missing some. The sample yields 11,000 to 15,000 clones, roughly two thirds seen once. The material was tumor tissue, obtained after anti-PD-1 treatment. The receptors shown here come from a human donor with cutaneous squamous cell carcinoma.

In this sample, this clone turned up once. The gene calls are TRBV5-5 and TRBJ2-3; 14 bases match TRBD2. CDR3 size: 18 residues. Germline V lookup: CDR1 SGHKS, CDR2 YYEKEE (reference sequence). J was trimmed by 3 bases and V by 0 bases; bases with no gene match: 6. The DNA for the CDR3 is TGTGCCAGCAGCTTGGGACTAGCGGGGGGGCGTCGGACAGATACGCAGTATTTT. Residues: CASSLGLAGGRRTDTQYF.

By share, this clone counts as medium-sized (0.01 to 0.1%). J is TRBJ1-4 and V is TRBV3-1 (or the pseudogene TRBV3-2), with D possibly TRBD1 on 5 matching bases. V was pared by 4 bases and J by 4 bases, with 13 bases between. In germline, CDR1 is LGHDT, CDR2 YNNKEL (reference sequence). This CDR3 has 15 residues. The CDR3 nucleotides read TGTGCCAGCAGCCCCGGTGGGGGGTTTAATGAAAAACTGTTTTTT. Translation: CASSPGGGFNEKLFF.

This clone has just one count. This chain joins TRBV27 and TRBJ2-3; D remains unclear. In germline, CDR1 is MNHEY, CDR2 SMNVEV (reference sequence). CDR3 length: 14 residues. Trimming removed 5 bases at V and 0 bases at J, with 9 bases between. The CDR3 loop reads CASSALPSTDTQYF. The CDR3 DNA reads as TGTGCCAGCAGTGCCCTCCCTAGCACAGATACGCAGTATTTT.

This clone was seen once. The CDR3 reads CASSSGTATSGNTIYF. The CDR3, as DNA: TGTGCCAGCAGCTCCGGGACAGCTACTTCTGGAAACACCATATATTTT. The rearrangement uses TRBV13 and TRBJ1-3; 7 bases agree with TRBD1. The CDR3 is made up of 16 amino acids. Germline trimming cut 4 bases from V and 1 base from J; bases unmatched to any gene: 7. Germline loops: CDR1 PRHDT, CDR2 FYEKMQ (reference sequence).

This chain uses TRBV25-1 with TRBJ2-1; 10 bases map to TRBD2. The CDR3 covers 14 residues. The V segment lost 7 bases and the J segment 4 bases; nucleotides outside the gene matches: 4. The germline gives CDR1 MGHDK, CDR2 SYGVNS. The chain's CDR3 is CASKTSGPYNEQFF. Written as DNA, the CDR3 is TGTGCCAGCAAGACTAGCGGGCCTTACAATGAGCAGTTCTTC.

As DNA, the CDR3 is TGCAGTGCTAGAGGGGACACTGAAGCTTTCTTT. Its translation is CSARGDTEAFF. The V call is TRBV20-1, the J call TRBJ1-1; D gene ambiguous. The CDR3 extends over 11 amino acids. Germline assignment: CDR1 DFQATT and CDR2 SNEGSKA (reference sequence). V was shortened by 1 base and J by 3 bases, with 3 bases between the two germline ends.

In its sample, this clone is medium-sized. The rearrangement links TRBV6-4 to TRBJ1-1; D call uncertain. Deletions cut 6 bases from V and 10 bases from J, with 18 bases between. The CDR3 consists of 13 residues. The germline V gene encodes CDR1 MRHNA and CDR2 SNTAGT. In DNA, the CDR3 is TGTGCCAGCAGCCCTGAACCCGGAGTGGGAGCTTTCTTT. Translation gives CASSPEPGVGAFF.

This chain uses TRBV7-2 with TRBJ1-5; no reliable D call. The ends were cut back, 0 bases at V and 8 bases at J, with 11 bases in the middle. The CDR3 covers 14 residues. The germline V gene encodes CDR1 SGHTA and CDR2 FQGNSA. The CDR3 coding sequence is TGTGCCAGCAGCTTAGCGGGCAGAACGGAGCCCCAGCATTTT. It encodes CASSLAGRTEPQHF. The entire variable domain, with the rest obtained from reference TRBV7-2 and TRBJ1-5, is as follows: GAGVSQSPSNKVTEKGKDVELRCDPISGHTALYWYRQSLGQGLEFLIYFQGNSAPDKSGLPSDRFSAERTGGSVSTLTIQRTQQEDSAVYLCASSLAGRTEPQHFGDGTRLSIL.

The chain employs TRBV7-2 and TRBJ2-3; D gene unclear. Per germline, CDR1 SGHTA and CDR2 FQGNSA. V dropped 1 base and J dropped 0 bases, with 8 bases sitting between them. The CDR3 has 15 amino acids. The CDR3 spells CASSLVATSTDTQYF. DNA of the CDR3: TGTGCCAGCAGCTTAGTGGCCACTAGCACAGATACGCAGTATTTT.

The V gene is TRBV2, the J gene TRBJ2-1, with 8 nucleotides matching TRBD1. With 7 bases clipped from V and 4 bases from J, the junction kept 6 bases outside the gene matches. This CDR3 has 14 amino acids. Germline values: CDR1 SNHLY, CDR2 FYNNEI. CDR3 region: CASTMDRAYNEQFF. DNA for the CDR3: TGTGCCAGCACCATGGACAGGGCGTACAATGAGCAGTTCTTC.

In its sample, this clone was seen a few times. The rearrangement joins TRBV18 to TRBJ2-5, with D unresolved. Deletions cut 0 bases from V and 2 bases from J, with 10 bases between. The V gene's germline CDR1 is KGHSH and CDR2 LQKENI. The CDR3 consists of 15 residues. CDR3 protein: CASSPPKRSQETQYF. DNA of the CDR3: TGTGCCAGCTCACCACCGAAGAGGAGTCAAGAGACCCAGTACTTC.

The rearrangement links TRBV24-1 to TRBJ2-1; a possible D gene is TRBD2 (6 bases). The V end was cut by 9 bases, the J end by 4 bases, with 9 bases between. Per germline, CDR1 KGHDR and CDR2 SFDVKD. The CDR3 has 12 amino acids. In DNA form, the CDR3 reads TGTGCCACCGGGACTCTATACAATGAGCAGTTCTTC. Amino acids: CATGTLYNEQFF.

This clone has only a few counts. The CDR3 protein is CASTPDSPNYGYTF. Here the CDR3 DNA reads TGCGCCAGCACCCCGGACAGTCCTAACTATGGCTACACCTTC. The V and J genes are TRBV5-1 and TRBJ1-2; TRBD1 might be the D (6 bases). Trimming removed 6 bases from V and 0 bases from J, with 12 bases in between. The CDR3 extends over 14 amino acids. Germline loops: CDR1 SGHRS, CDR2 YFSETQ.

The V call is TRBV12-5, the J call TRBJ1-3; D not resolved. The CDR3 covers 16 residues. The ends were cut back, 7 bases at V and 0 bases at J, with 16 bases in the middle. The germline CDR1 and CDR2 sequences are LGHNT and FRNRAP. The DNA of the CDR3 is TGTGCTAGTGCCCCGTCGGGAGGGTCCTCTGGAAACACCATATATTTT. It specifies CASAPSGGSSGNTIYF.

This clone ranks as medium-sized. V usage is TRBV7-2 and J usage is TRBJ1-1; D is unclear. The CDR3 runs to 13 residues. Trimming left V 4 bases short and J 1 base short, with 7 bases between. Germline-derived CDR1 and CDR2 are SGHTA and FQGNSA. The CDR3 spells CASSWRSNTEAFF. CDR3 nucleotide sequence: TGTGCCAGCAGCTGGAGGTCGAACACTGAAGCTTTCTTT.

The chain has TRBV5-4 and TRBJ1-3, with TRBD1 identical over 8 bases. J lost 0 bases, V lost 4 bases, and 3 bases had no gene match. The CDR3 contains 15 residues. Germline V CDR1 and CDR2: SGHNT, YYREEE (reference sequence). The CDR3 loop is CASSAGTGSGNTIYF. The CDR3 DNA reads as TGTGCCAGCAGCGCCGGGACAGGCTCTGGAAACACCATATATTTT. Using reference TRBV5-4 and TRBJ1-3 for the parts outside the CDR3, the full variable domain is ETGVTQSPTHLIKTRGQQVTLRCSSQSGHNTVSWYQQALGQGPQFIFQYYREEENGRGNFPPRFSGLQFPNYSSELNVNALELDDSALYLCASSAGTGSGNTIYFGEGSWLTVV.

The J gene is TRBJ2-7, the V gene TRBV6-5, with TRBD2 matching 13 bases. Germline CDR1 reads MNHEY; CDR2 reads SVGAGI. CDR3 length equals 15 residues. Trimming removed 5 bases from V and 5 bases from J; junction bases left unmatched: 6. CDR3 sequence: CASSPRTSGRDEQYF. The CDR3 region has the DNA TGTGCCAGCAGTCCCCGGACTAGCGGGAGAGACGAGCAGTACTTC.

The V and J genes are TRBV9 and TRBJ2-7, with 15 bases matching TRBD2. This CDR3 contains 16 residues. After removal of 4 bases from V and 7 bases from J, the junction contained 9 bases not matched to a gene. Germline assignment: CDR1 SGDLS and CDR2 YYNGEE. The CDR3 nucleotides read TGTGCCAGCAGCCCCCGGACTAGCGGGGGGGCGGATGAGCAGTACTTC. Translated: CASSPRTSGGADEQYF.

V is TRBV10-2 and J is TRBJ2-7; unclear D gene. V lost 0 bases and J lost 2, with 8 bases in between. Germline V gene sequence: CDR1 WSHSY, CDR2 SAAADI. The CDR3 contains 14 residues. DNA for the CDR3: TGCGCCAGCAGTGAGTCGGTCGTGGCCTACGAGCAGTACTTC. Protein sequence: CASSESVVAYEQYF.

The chain uses TRBV7-8 and TRBJ2-1, with 15 bases matching TRBD2. Germline-derived CDR1 and CDR2 are SGHVS and FQNEAQ. Unmatched junction bases numbered 14, after V lost 5 bases and J lost 6 bases. The CDR3 covers 19 residues. The CDR3, as DNA: TGTGCCAGCAGCCCTCTGTTACAGGGGACTAGCGGGAGGAGCAATGAGCAGTTCTTC. It yields the protein CASSPLLQGTSGRSNEQFF.

V gene TRBV10-1 combines with J gene TRBJ2-1; no reliable D call. Between the trimmed V and J ends, which lost 3 bases and 8 bases, there was a span of 11 bases. The CDR3 totals 13 residues. The germline gives CDR1 WNHNN, CDR2 SYGVQD (reference sequence). The CDR3 DNA reads as TGCGCCAGCAGTGAATACGGTTCTGATGAGCAGTTCTTC. Translation gives CASSEYGSDEQFF.

V and J are TRBV6-2 or TRBV6-3 and TRBJ2-3, with TRBD2 identical over 11 bases. The CDR3 length is 16 residues. J was trimmed by 2 bases and V by 6 bases; bases with no gene match: 7. Germline CDR1 and CDR2: MNHEY and SVGEGT. CDR3 protein: CASSPLAGGSTDTQYF. In DNA form, the CDR3 reads TGTGCCAGCAGCCCCCTAGCGGGGGGTTCCACAGATACGCAGTATTTT.

Points on this clone: The germline gene is not matched at one end of the junction; a read error may be the cause. This sequence joins TRBV28 and TRBJ2-7; a possible D gene is TRBD1 (8 bases). The CDR3 spans 12 residues. From germline, CDR1 is MDHEN and CDR2 SYDVKM. In DNA form, the CDR3 reads TGTGCCATCTTCAACAGGGGGGGCGGCCTTACCTTC. Amino acid sequence: CAIFNRGGGLTF.

The rearrangement links TRBV5-6 to TRBJ2-7; the match to TRBD1 covers 9 bases. V gave up 2 bases and J gave up 5 bases; unmatched junction bases: 8. Per the germline V gene, CDR1 is SGHDT and CDR2 is YYEEEE. The CDR3 extends over 15 amino acids. CDR3 in DNA: TGTGCCAGCAGCTTTGGGTGGGACAGGGCCCACGAGCAGTACTTC. This gives the protein CASSFGWDRAHEQYF.

This chain joins TRBV13 and TRBJ2-7, with D possibly TRBD2 on 7 matching bases. Germline V gene lookup returns CDR1 PRHDT and CDR2 FYEKMQ (reference sequence). Trimming pared 5 bases from V and 4 bases from J, leaving 12 bases between. The CDR3 sequence is 13 residues long. The CDR3 region is CASSGGGLYEQYF. The CDR3 DNA is TGTGCCAGCAGCGGGGGGGGGCTGTACGAGCAGTACTTC.

This clone has just a few counts. The genes are TRBV10-3 and TRBJ1-5, with D unclear. This CDR3 has 14 amino acids. The germline V gene encodes CDR1 ENHRY and CDR2 SYGVKD. V lost 8 bases and J 2 bases, leaving 13 bases between the germline ends. CDR3: CAIGSQEGNQPQHF. The CDR3 coding sequence is TGTGCCATCGGTTCCCAGGAGGGCAATCAGCCCCAGCATTTT.

V is TRBV5-6 and J is TRBJ1-5, with 8 bases lining up with TRBD1. Germline lookup yields CDR1 SGHDT and CDR2 YYEEEE. This CDR3 spans 16 amino acids. V lost 2 bases and J lost 4; bases outside the gene matches: 8. The CDR3 is CASSFYRDRYNQPQHF. DNA for the CDR3: TGTGCCAGCAGCTTTTACCGGGACAGGTATAATCAGCCCCAGCATTTT.

This clone was counted between two and nine times. The chain uses TRBV5-1 and TRBJ2-3, with D perhaps TRBD1 or TRBD2 (5 bases each). The CDR3 is 15 residues long. Germline assignment: CDR1 SGHRS and CDR2 YFSETQ. Trimming cost V 3 bases and J 3 bases, with 14 bases left between them. In DNA, the CDR3 is TGCGCCAGCAGCTCCGGGACCTTCCCTACAGATACGCAGTATTTT. Its translation is CASSSGTFPTDTQYF.

V and J are TRBV7-2 and TRBJ2-5; 8 bases map to TRBD2. The germline gives CDR1 SGHTA, CDR2 FQGNSA. Germline trimming cut 0 bases from V and 1 base from J; bases unmatched to any gene: 7. The CDR3 extends over 17 amino acids. DNA of the CDR3: TGTGCCAGCAGCTTAGCGTCAGGCGGGGGGAGCCAAGAGACCCAGTACTTC. Protein: CASSLASGGGSQETQYF.

The rearrangement joins TRBV18 to TRBJ1-4; D perhaps matches TRBD1 (5 bases). The germline CDR1 and CDR2 sequences are KGHSH and LQKENI. Trimming shortened V by 2 bases and J by 8 bases, and 15 bases separated the two germline ends. This CDR3 is 15 amino acids long. The CDR3 region has the DNA TGTGCCAGCTCACCAGCAGGGCCCGGTTGGGAAAAACTGTTTTTT. Its protein is CASSPAGPGWEKLFF.